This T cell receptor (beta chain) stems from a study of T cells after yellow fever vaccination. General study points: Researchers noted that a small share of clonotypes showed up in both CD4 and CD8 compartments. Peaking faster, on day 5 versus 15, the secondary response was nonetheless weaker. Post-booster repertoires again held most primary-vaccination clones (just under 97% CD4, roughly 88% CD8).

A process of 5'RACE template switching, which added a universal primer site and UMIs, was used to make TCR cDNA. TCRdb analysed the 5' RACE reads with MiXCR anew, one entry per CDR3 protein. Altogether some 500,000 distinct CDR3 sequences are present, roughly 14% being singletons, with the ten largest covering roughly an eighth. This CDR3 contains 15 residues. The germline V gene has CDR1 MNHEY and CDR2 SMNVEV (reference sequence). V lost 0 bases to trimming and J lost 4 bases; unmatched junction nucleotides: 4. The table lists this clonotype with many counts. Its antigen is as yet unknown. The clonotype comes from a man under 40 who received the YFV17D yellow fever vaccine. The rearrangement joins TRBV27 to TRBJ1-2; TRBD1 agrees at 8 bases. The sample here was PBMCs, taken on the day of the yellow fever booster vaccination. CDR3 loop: CASSLSRGRAYGYTF. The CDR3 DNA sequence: TGTGCCAGCAGTTTATCCAGGGGGCGCGCCTATGGCTACACCTTC.